This TCR beta chain was found in a study of identical twins. Whole-study findings and limits: Not following the same donors, the study drew its conclusions from cross-sectional statistical analysis. Beta out-of-frame sequences showed weaker excess sharing between twins.

With respect to this clonotype: What it binds is unknown.

V shed 1 base and J shed 0 bases, with 11 bases lying between them. This CDR3 has 16 amino acids. CDR1 and CDR2 from the germline V gene are MNHEY and SVGEGT. A universal primer site was created by template switching, with the cDNA bearing unique molecular identifiers. Via MiXCR, TCRdb re-called the 5' RACE reads, giving one row per CDR3 protein. This sample has a few hundred thousand distinct CDR3 sequences, with about 10% found just once. Sequenced input: memory T cells sorted from blood. This clonotype was sampled from a man in his forties or fifties in good health. This chain connects TRBV6-2 or TRBV6-3 to TRBJ2-3, with D perhaps matching TRBD1 or TRBD2 (6 bases each). CDR3 residues: CASSYWRGVSTDTQYF. The CDR3 bases are TGTGCCAGCAGTTACTGGAGGGGGGTAAGCACAGATACGCAGTATTTT.